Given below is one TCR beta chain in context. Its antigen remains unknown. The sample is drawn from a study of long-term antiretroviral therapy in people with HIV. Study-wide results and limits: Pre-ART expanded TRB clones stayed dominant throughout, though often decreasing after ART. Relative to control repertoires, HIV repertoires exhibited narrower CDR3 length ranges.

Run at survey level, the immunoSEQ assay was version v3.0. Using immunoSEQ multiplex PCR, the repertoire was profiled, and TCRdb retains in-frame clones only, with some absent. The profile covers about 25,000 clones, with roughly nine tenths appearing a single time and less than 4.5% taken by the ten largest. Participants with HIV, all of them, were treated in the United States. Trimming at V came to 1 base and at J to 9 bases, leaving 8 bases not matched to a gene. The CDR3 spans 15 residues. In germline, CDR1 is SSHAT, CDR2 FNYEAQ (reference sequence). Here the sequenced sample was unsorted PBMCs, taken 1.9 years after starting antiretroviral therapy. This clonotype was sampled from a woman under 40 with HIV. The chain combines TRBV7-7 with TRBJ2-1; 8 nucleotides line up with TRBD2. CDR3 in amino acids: CASSLDHPGGGEQFF. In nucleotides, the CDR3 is TGTGCCAGCAGCTTAGACCATCCGGGGGGGGGTGAGCAGTTCTTC.